This T cell receptor beta chain was sequenced in a study of shared clonotypes between healthy human individuals. V lost 1 base and J lost 6, with 3 bases in between. From germline, CDR1 is SGHDN and CDR2 FVKESK. The CDR3 totals 12 residues. Clones were read by immunoSEQ multiplex PCR, and TCRdb kept only the in-frame ones, dropping some. The data show 2,500,000 or so clones, about nine tenths seen once. The specimen sequenced was naive CD4+ T cells from PBMCs. Subset indicated: CD45RA+ positively selected. J is TRBJ2-2 and V is TRBV14; D gene ambiguous. The source is a man aged 18 to 35 in good health. Some clones in this sample may be carry-over from other donors' samples. The DNA for the CDR3 is TGTGCCAGCAGCCAAGGACCCGGGGAGCTGTTTTTT. The encoded protein is CASSQGPGELFF.